These 3 T cell receptor beta chains came from one sample sequenced in a study of a mutant IDH1 vaccine in newly diagnosed glioma. Clones were sequenced by immunoSEQ multiplex PCR, and TCRdb holds only the in-frame ones, with some missing. The table has approximately 57,000 clones, around 80% seen once. These receptors have no known antigen. Time point described: week 23, last vaccination. Vaccinated patients received 300 ug of mutant IDH1 20-mer peptide per dose, with topical imiquimod. The sequencing used PBMCs, collected from a glioma patient whose treatment included an IDH1 peptide vaccine. These receptors all come from a woman in her forties with glioma. Some clones in this sample may be carry-over from other donors' samples.

The chain uses TRBV19 and TRBJ1-4, with 9 positions matching TRBD1. V lost 5 bases, J lost 3 bases, and 4 bases stayed unmatched. CDR3 length: 15 residues. Germline values: CDR1 LNHDA, CDR2 SQIVND (reference sequence). CDR3 loop: CASSWTGVPNEKLFF. The CDR3 DNA sequence: TGTGCCAGTAGTTGGACAGGGGTCCCTAATGAAAAACTGTTTTTT.

The V call is TRBV7-8, the J call TRBJ1-1, with D maybe TRBD1 (5 bases). With 5 bases removed from V and 4 bases from J, the gap between germline ends came to 17 bases. The CDR3 spans 15 residues. The germline V gene has CDR1 SGHVS and CDR2 FQNEAQ. CDR3 sequence reads: CASSIGRGRVTEAFF. The CDR3 DNA reads TGTGCCAGCAGCATTGGACGGGGGAGAGTCACTGAAGCTTTCTTT.

This clone has a handful of counts. The chain carries TRBV29-1 and TRBJ1-1, with D possibly TRBD1 on 5 matching bases. Trimming shortened V by 2 bases and J by 6 bases, and 10 bases separated the two germline ends. CDR3 length: 12 residues. Per germline, CDR1 SQVTM and CDR2 ANQGSEA. Here the CDR3 reads CSVEKGKAEAFF. CDR3 nucleotides: TGCAGCGTTGAAAAGGGGAAGGCTGAAGCTTTCTTT.